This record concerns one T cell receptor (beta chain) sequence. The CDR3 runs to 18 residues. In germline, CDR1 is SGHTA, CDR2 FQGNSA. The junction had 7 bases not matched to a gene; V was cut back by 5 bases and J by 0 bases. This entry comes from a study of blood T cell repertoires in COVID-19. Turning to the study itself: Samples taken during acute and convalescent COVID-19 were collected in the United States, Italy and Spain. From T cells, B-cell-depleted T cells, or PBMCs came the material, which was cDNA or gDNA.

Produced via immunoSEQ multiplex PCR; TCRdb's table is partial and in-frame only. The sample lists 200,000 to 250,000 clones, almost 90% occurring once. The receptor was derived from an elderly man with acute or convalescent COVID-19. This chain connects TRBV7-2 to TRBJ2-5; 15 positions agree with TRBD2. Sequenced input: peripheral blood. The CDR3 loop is CASSRGLAGGSYQETQYF. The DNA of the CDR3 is TGTGCCAGCAGCCGGGGACTAGCGGGGGGCTCGTACCAAGAGACCCAGTACTTC.